A selection of T cell receptor beta chains follows, all from one sample in a study of blood T cell repertoires in COVID-19. Some clones are missing from TCRdb's copy, which holds only in-frame ones; the method was immunoSEQ multiplex PCR. Among approximately 70,000 clones listed, approximately 90% were seen once. Sequenced input: peripheral blood. These TCRs come from a woman between 50 and 59 years old with COVID-19, enrolled during active disease. Each CDR3 is given with its conserved first and last residue. The order of the fields is V gene, D gene, CDR3 length, clone size, J gene, CDR3 DNA, CDR3 protein. D genes are given only for firm matches. Where a row states a size, it is once, few, many or the class of an expanded clone; other rows omit it.

v_call: TRBV5-5
d_call: -
cdr3_length: 17
clone_size: -
j_call: TRBJ2-1
cdr3_nt: TGTGCCAGCAGCTTGGGGGGAGGTAGGGCGGCCTACAATGAGCAGTTCTTC
cdr3_aa: CASSLGGGRAAYNEQFF

v_call: TRBV5-1
d_call: -
cdr3_length: 12
clone_size: few
j_call: TRBJ2-5
cdr3_nt: TGCGCCAGCAGCTGGCGGGGAGAGACCCAGTACTTC
cdr3_aa: CASSWRGETQYF

v_call: TRBV5-4
d_call: -
cdr3_length: 13
clone_size: -
j_call: TRBJ1-2
cdr3_nt: TGTGCCAGCAGCTTGGCCAGGGGCGATGGCTACACCTTC
cdr3_aa: CASSLARGDGYTF

v_call: TRBV7-2
d_call: -
cdr3_length: 13
clone_size: -
j_call: TRBJ2-7
cdr3_nt: TGTGCCAGCGGCCTAGCCTTGTCCTACGAGCAGTACTTC
cdr3_aa: CASGLALSYEQYF

v_call: TRBV30
d_call: -
cdr3_length: 15
clone_size: once
j_call: TRBJ2-1
cdr3_nt: TGTGCCTGGAGCCCGGGAATAGTATCCTACAATGAGCAGTTCTTC
cdr3_aa: CAWSPGIVSYNEQFF

v_call: TRBV19
d_call: -
cdr3_length: 13
clone_size: -
j_call: TRBJ2-7
cdr3_nt: TGTGCCAGTAGTATTAAGTCGCGATACGAGCAGTACTTC
cdr3_aa: CASSIKSRYEQYF

v_call: TRBV5-5
d_call: -
cdr3_length: 13
clone_size: -
j_call: TRBJ2-7
cdr3_nt: TGTGCCAGCAGCTTCTGGCCTCTCCACGAGCAGTACTTC
cdr3_aa: CASSFWPLHEQYF

v_call: TRBV30
d_call: TRBD1
cdr3_length: 15
clone_size: -
j_call: TRBJ1-1
cdr3_nt: TGTGCCTGGAGTCCCGCCGGGACAGATAAAACTGAAGCTTTCTTT
cdr3_aa: CAWSPAGTDKTEAFF

v_call: TRBV7-6
d_call: TRBD1
cdr3_length: 16
clone_size: -
j_call: TRBJ1-6
cdr3_nt: TGTGCCAGCAGCTTAGTCGTCAACAGGGGGAACTCACCCCTCCACTTT
cdr3_aa: CASSLVVNRGNSPLHF

v_call: TRBV30
d_call: -
cdr3_length: 14
clone_size: -
j_call: TRBJ2-1
cdr3_nt: TGTGCCTGCCGGTCTGGTACCTCCTACAATGAGCAGTTCTTC
cdr3_aa: CACRSGTSYNEQFF

v_call: TRBV28
d_call: TRBD1
cdr3_length: 13
clone_size: once
j_call: TRBJ2-7
cdr3_nt: TGTGCCAGCAGTTTGGGACAGACCTACGAGCAGTACTTC
cdr3_aa: CASSLGQTYEQYF

v_call: TRBV6-5
d_call: -
cdr3_length: 14
clone_size: -
j_call: TRBJ1-3
cdr3_nt: TGTGCCAGCAGTTACCGGGAGAGAGGAAACACCATATATTTT
cdr3_aa: CASSYRERGNTIYF

v_call: TRBV7-9
d_call: -
cdr3_length: 14
clone_size: -
j_call: TRBJ1-2
cdr3_nt: TGTGCCAGCCACCCTTTTGGGGGCTATGGCGGCTACACCTTC
cdr3_aa: CASHPFGGYGGYTF

v_call: TRBV7-9
d_call: -
cdr3_length: 15
clone_size: -
j_call: TRBJ2-5
cdr3_nt: TGTGCCAGCAGCCGCGGGGAGCTAGTTCAAGAGACCCAGTACTTC
cdr3_aa: CASSRGELVQETQYF

v_call: TRBV5-1
d_call: TRBD2
cdr3_length: 14
clone_size: -
j_call: TRBJ2-7
cdr3_nt: TGCGCCAGCAGCTTGGGGGCCGGGAGGGACGAGCAGTACTTC
cdr3_aa: CASSLGAGRDEQYF

v_call: TRBV21-1
d_call: -
cdr3_length: 15
clone_size: once
j_call: TRBJ1-4
cdr3_nt: TGTGCCAGCAGCAAAGTAGGGGGGGCTTTCGAAAAACTGTTTTTT
cdr3_aa: CASSKVGGAFEKLFF

v_call: TRBV19
d_call: TRBD1
cdr3_length: 13
clone_size: -
j_call: TRBJ1-1
cdr3_nt: TGTGCCAGTAGTATGACAGGGGACCTTGAAGCTTTCTTT
cdr3_aa: CASSMTGDLEAFF

v_call: TRBV6-5
d_call: TRBD1
cdr3_length: 15
clone_size: -
j_call: TRBJ1-5
cdr3_nt: TGTGCCAGCAGGAAAGGGGGCTCGGGCAATCAGCCCCAGCATTTT
cdr3_aa: CASRKGGSGNQPQHF

v_call: TRBV19
d_call: -
cdr3_length: 16
clone_size: -
j_call: TRBJ2-3
cdr3_nt: TGTGCCAGTAGTAGGGGGGCTAGCGGCTTCACAGATACGCAGTATTTT
cdr3_aa: CASSRGASGFTDTQYF

v_call: TRBV28
d_call: -
cdr3_length: 14
clone_size: -
j_call: TRBJ2-5
cdr3_nt: TGTGCCAGCACCCTAGCAGGAGCCAGGGAGACCCAGTACTTC
cdr3_aa: CASTLAGARETQYF

v_call: TRBV7-2
d_call: TRBD2
cdr3_length: 19
clone_size: once
j_call: TRBJ2-4
cdr3_nt: TGTGCCAGCAGCTCCCTTGGTTCCGAAATCTCGGGAGGCCCGAGTACTCAGTACTTC
cdr3_aa: CASSSLGSEISGGPSTQYF

v_call: TRBV9
d_call: -
cdr3_length: 12
clone_size: -
j_call: TRBJ2-7
cdr3_nt: TGTGCCAGCAGCGATGGGCGCGTGGAGCAGTACTTC
cdr3_aa: CASSDGRVEQYF

v_call: TRBV6-2/TRBV6-3
d_call: TRBD1
cdr3_length: 15
clone_size: -
j_call: TRBJ2-7
cdr3_nt: TGTGCCAGCAGTGACCACAGGGGGGTGGCCTACGAGCAGTACTTC
cdr3_aa: CASSDHRGVAYEQYF

v_call: TRBV24-1
d_call: -
cdr3_length: 13
clone_size: -
j_call: TRBJ2-1
cdr3_nt: TGTGCCACCAGTGATTTCTGGGCGATGGGGCAGTTCTTC
cdr3_aa: CATSDFWAMGQFF

v_call: TRBV9
d_call: TRBD2
cdr3_length: 18
clone_size: -
j_call: TRBJ2-2
cdr3_nt: TGTGCCAGCAGCGTAGATCCAGCGGGAGGGCTGCGAAGCGGGGAGCTGTTTTTT
cdr3_aa: CASSVDPAGGLRSGELFF

v_call: TRBV27
d_call: -
cdr3_length: 13
clone_size: -
j_call: TRBJ2-1
cdr3_nt: TGTGCCACCAAGGGGAATCCTTACAATGAGCAGTTCTTC
cdr3_aa: CATKGNPYNEQFF

v_call: TRBV10-3
d_call: TRBD2
cdr3_length: 13
clone_size: few
j_call: TRBJ2-7
cdr3_nt: TGTGCCATCAGTGGTAGCGGGAGGGACGAGCAGTACTTC
cdr3_aa: CAISGSGRDEQYF

v_call: TRBV11-2
d_call: -
cdr3_length: 15
clone_size: -
j_call: TRBJ2-3
cdr3_nt: TGTGCCAGCAGCCCCGGACAGAAGAGCACAGATACGCAGTATTTT
cdr3_aa: CASSPGQKSTDTQYF

v_call: TRBV5-8
d_call: TRBD1
cdr3_length: 14
clone_size: -
j_call: TRBJ1-2
cdr3_nt: TGTGCCAGCAGCCGGGGACAGGGGGCCTATGGCTACACCTTC
cdr3_aa: CASSRGQGAYGYTF

v_call: TRBV6-5
d_call: TRBD1
cdr3_length: 13
clone_size: -
j_call: TRBJ2-1
cdr3_nt: TGTGCCAGCAGCCGGACAGGGTCGGATGAGCAGTTCTTC
cdr3_aa: CASSRTGSDEQFF

v_call: TRBV7-2
d_call: TRBD1
cdr3_length: 15
clone_size: -
j_call: TRBJ1-2
cdr3_nt: TGTGCCAGCAGCTTGGGGACAGGGGGAAGGGGCGGCTACACCTTC
cdr3_aa: CASSLGTGGRGGYTF

v_call: TRBV4-2
d_call: -
cdr3_length: 17
clone_size: many
j_call: TRBJ2-1
cdr3_nt: TGTGCCAGCAGCCCACGCGCATCCCGGGACTTGTACAATGAGCAGTTCTTC
cdr3_aa: CASSPRASRDLYNEQFF

v_call: TRBV6-1
d_call: -
cdr3_length: 19
clone_size: -
j_call: TRBJ1-2
cdr3_nt: TGTGCCAGCAGTGTGCGAACACCTGGCCAGGGCTCCTACGGCTATGGCTACACCTTC
cdr3_aa: CASSVRTPGQGSYGYGYTF

v_call: TRBV11-3
d_call: TRBD1
cdr3_length: 14
clone_size: -
j_call: TRBJ2-2
cdr3_nt: TGTGCCAGCAGCTTACGACAGGGGGCCGGGGAGCTGTTTTTT
cdr3_aa: CASSLRQGAGELFF

v_call: TRBV10-3
d_call: -
cdr3_length: 13
clone_size: -
j_call: TRBJ2-1
cdr3_nt: TGTGCCGCGGCTAACGACAGACAAATTGAGCAGTTCTTC
cdr3_aa: CAAANDRQIEQFF

v_call: TRBV10-3
d_call: -
cdr3_length: 15
clone_size: -
j_call: TRBJ1-6
cdr3_nt: TGTGCCATCAATAAACAGGGTCCGAATAATTCACCCCTCCACTTT
cdr3_aa: CAINKQGPNNSPLHF

v_call: TRBV25-1
d_call: -
cdr3_length: 14
clone_size: -
j_call: TRBJ2-7
cdr3_nt: TGTGCCAGCAGTCATTTCGGTCCGTCCTACGAGCAGTACTTC
cdr3_aa: CASSHFGPSYEQYF